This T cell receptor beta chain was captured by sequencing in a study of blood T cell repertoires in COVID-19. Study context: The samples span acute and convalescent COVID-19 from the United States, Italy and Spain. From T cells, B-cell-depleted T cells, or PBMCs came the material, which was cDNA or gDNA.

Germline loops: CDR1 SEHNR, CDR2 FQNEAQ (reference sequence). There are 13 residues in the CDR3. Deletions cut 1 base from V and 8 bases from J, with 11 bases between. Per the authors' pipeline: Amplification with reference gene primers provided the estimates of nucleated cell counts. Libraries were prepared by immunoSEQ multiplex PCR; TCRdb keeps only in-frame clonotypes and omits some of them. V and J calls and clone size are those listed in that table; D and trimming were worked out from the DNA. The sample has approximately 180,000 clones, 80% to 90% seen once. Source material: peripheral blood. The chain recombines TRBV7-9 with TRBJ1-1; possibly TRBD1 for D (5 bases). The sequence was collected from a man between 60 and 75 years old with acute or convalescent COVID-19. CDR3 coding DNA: TGTGCCAGCAGCTTAGATGTGGGACTCGAAGCTTTCTTT. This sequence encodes CASSLDVGLEAFF.